The next 2 T cell receptor beta chains were all read from a single sample in a study of CD8 T cells in ankylosing spondylitis. One entry per CDR3 protein, called by TCRdb with MiXCR from the 5' RACE reads. The sample gives fewer than 200,000 distinct CDR3 sequences, roughly 10% of which show up once; around 15% is in the top ten. Sequenced material: blood, either unsorted or a sorted T cell fraction (not recorded which). These receptors came from a female donor with ankylosing spondylitis or in good health (not recorded which).

V is TRBV23-1 and J is TRBJ2-1; D is possibly TRBD1 or TRBD2 (6 bases each). TRBV23-1 is an ORF, and what it does is uncertain. V lost 4 bases and J lost 0, with 19 bases in between. This CDR3 spans 18 amino acids. CDR3 region: CASSRVGGLLSSYNEQFF. CDR3 DNA sequence: TGCGCCAGCAGTCGGGTTGGGGGGCTATTATCCTCCTACAATGAGCAGTTCTTC.

The J gene is TRBJ2-1, the V gene TRBV18; 7 positions match TRBD2. The CDR3 totals 16 residues. CDR1 KGHSH and CDR2 LQKENI come from the germline V gene. The J segment lost 10 bases and the V segment lost 6 bases, leaving 18 bases of the junction unmatched. The CDR3 nucleotides are TGTGCCAGCTCCCCAATCCTACTCGCGGGAGTGAGGGAGCAGTTCTTC. The encoded protein is CASSPILLAGVREQFF.